These T cell receptor beta chains were read from a single sample in a study of cytomegalovirus exposure and HLA in healthy donors. Profiled with immunoSEQ multiplex PCR; TCRdb holds only in-frame clones, not every one. This table has fewer than 250,000 clones, 86% appearing once. The sequenced material came from PBMCs. The receptors shown here come from a woman aged 18-29 years in good health and CMV-seronegative. Each CDR3 is given with its conserved first and last residue. Fields, in order: CDR3 DNA, CDR3 protein, D gene, V gene, clone size, J gene. D genes are given only for firm matches. Some rows have no size entry. The others give once, few or many, or a class for an expanded clone.

TGTGCCAGCAGCCCCCCGGGGGGTCGAGAGACCCAGTACTTC CASSPPGGRETQYF TRBD2 TRBV5-4 . TRBJ2-5
TGTGCCAGCACCCCCGGACTAGCGGGTCTCGAGCAGTACTTC CASTPGLAGLEQYF TRBD2 TRBV2 . TRBJ2-7
TGTGCCAGCAGCCCGCAACGGACAGGGTTTGACGAGCAGTACTTC CASSPQRTGFDEQYF TRBD1 TRBV5-4 . TRBJ2-7
TGTGCCAGCAGTCCTCAGACAGGGGAGGATGAGCAGTTCTTC CASSPQTGEDEQFF TRBD1 TRBV6-5 . TRBJ2-1
TGTGCCAGTAGTATCGGCCTGGGCAGTGATGGCTACACCTTC CASSIGLGSDGYTF . TRBV19 . TRBJ1-2
TGTGCCAGCAGCCAACGGACAGGGGCTAGCACAGATACGCAGTATTTT CASSQRTGASTDTQYF TRBD1 TRBV13 . TRBJ2-3
TGTGCTAGTGGTCCGGACTCCATTCGGGAGACCCAGTACTTC CASGPDSIRETQYF . TRBV12-5 . TRBJ2-5
TGTGCCAGTGGAGACCCGCTGGGAGGGGAAAAACTGTTTTTT CASGDPLGGEKLFF . TRBV19 . TRBJ1-4
TGCGCCAGCAGCCAATCGACAGTGAACACTGAAGCTTTCTTT CASSQSTVNTEAFF . TRBV4-1 . TRBJ1-1
TGCGCCAGCAGCTTGGACGGGAGTGCCTACGAGCAGTACTTC CASSLDGSAYEQYF . TRBV5-1 . TRBJ2-7
TGTGCTTCACGGGAATTCTACGAGCAGTACTTC CASREFYEQYF . TRBV30 few TRBJ2-7
TGCAGCGCCGGGGGACTAGCGGGGGATGAGCAGTTCTTC CSAGGLAGDEQFF TRBD2 TRBV29-1 . TRBJ2-1
TGTGCCATCCCCGAACCGGGACAGGTATCCTACGAGCAGTACTTC CAIPEPGQVSYEQYF TRBD1 TRBV10-3 few TRBJ2-7
TGTGCCAGCAGGGAACGGACAGGGGAGCATCAGCCCCAGCATTTT CASRERTGEHQPQHF TRBD1 TRBV2 . TRBJ1-5
TGTGCCAGCAGTGAATTGAGCAGGGAAAGAGAAAAACTGTTTTTT CASSELSREREKLFF . TRBV25-1 . TRBJ1-4